This T cell receptor beta chain was sequenced in a study of blood T cell repertoires in COVID-19. Study-wide context: Collection of acute and convalescent COVID-19 samples took place in the United States, Italy and Spain. PBMCs, B-cell-depleted T cells, or T cells provided the cDNA or gDNA that made up the material.

CDR1 MNHNY and CDR2 SVGAGI come from the germline V gene (reference sequence). The CDR3 length is 15 residues. The ends lost 6 bases at V and 2 bases at J; junction bases unmatched: 7. Under the authors' procedure: How many nucleated cells were present was estimated from reference gene primer amplification. TCRdb keeps only in-frame clones here, not all; method: immunoSEQ multiplex PCR. The DNA was the basis for D and trimming; V, J and clone size are from that table. The sample lists some 38,000 clones, roughly 80% occurring once. The chain carries TRBV6-6 and TRBJ2-1, with 7 bases aligning to TRBD2. Sequenced: peripheral blood. The sequence came from a woman between 65 and 79 years old with acute or convalescent COVID-19. The chain's CDR3 is CASSSPAGAYNEQFF. The DNA of the CDR3 is TGTGCCAGCAGCTCGCCCGCGGGAGCCTACAATGAGCAGTTCTTC.